This paragraph reports one T cell receptor beta chain. The data stem from a study of blood T cell repertoires in COVID-19. After removal of 6 bases from V and 8 bases from J, the junction contained 6 bases not matched to a gene. This CDR3 has 12 amino acids. Germline V CDR1 and CDR2: SQVTM, ANQGSEA. Only in-frame clones appear in the TCRdb table, and some are missing; sequencing was by immunoSEQ multiplex PCR. The sample carries tens of thousands of clones, over 70% recorded once. This TCR derives from a human donor with active COVID-19. The donor label of this sample is uncertain. The chain has TRBV29-1 and TRBJ2-1; 8 positions match TRBD1. Material: peripheral blood. The CDR3 is CSVGQGLDEQFF. The CDR3 DNA follows: TGCAGCGTCGGACAGGGTCTCGATGAGCAGTTCTTC.